This paragraph reports one T cell receptor (beta chain). This specimen belongs to a study of OX40 agonist ivuxolimab in advanced cancers. The CDR3 loop spans 13 amino acids. The V gene end was trimmed by 4 bases and the J gene end by 9 bases; junction bases not matched to a gene: 5. From germline, CDR1 is SGHKS and CDR2 YYEKEE (reference sequence). The repertoire was sequenced with immunoSEQ multiplex PCR; TCRdb's copy has only in-frame clones and lacks some. This table has 60,000 to 90,000 clones, about 87% appearing once. This TCR was recovered from an adult with an advanced solid tumor such as melanoma, head and neck, liver or kidney cancer. Sequenced here: CD4+ or CD8+ T cells sorted from blood, sampled in a trial of the OX40 agonist ivuxolimab. The chain couples TRBV5-5 to TRBJ1-3; TRBD1 matches at 9 bases. The CDR3 region is CASSRGTGTTIYF. The CDR3 DNA is TGTGCCAGCAGCCGCGGGACAGGGACCACCATATATTTT.